This entry lists 26 T cell receptor beta chains sequenced from one sample in a study of persistence of HIV-infected CD4 T cells. No antigens are known for them. The libraries were made with immunoSEQ version 4 in survey mode. Clones were sequenced by immunoSEQ multiplex PCR, and TCRdb holds only the in-frame ones, with some missing. The table shows 50,000 to 65,000 clones, with 70% to 75% occurring only once. An overlapping HIV-1 Gag peptide pool stimulated these cells at roughly 1 ug/peptide/mL. Sorted nonresponding memory CD4+ T cells were CD40L-negative, CD69-negative, CD45RO-high. Here the sequenced sample was CD4+ T cells sorted from PBMCs after approximately 20-hour stimulation, taken from a patient who received antiretroviral therapy. The receptors were sampled from an adult man with HIV who was CMV-seropositive.

The gene calls are TRBV5-1 and TRBJ2-1; 8 bases line up with TRBD2. V shed 4 bases, J shed 7 bases, and the junction held 13 bases outside the gene matches. This CDR3 region has 16 residues. Germline V CDR1 and CDR2: SGHRS, YFSETQ. CDR3 DNA: TGCGCCAGCAGCCTTTCAACTCGACAGCGGGGGAATGAGCAGTTCTTC. Translation: CASSLSTRQRGNEQFF.

This chain connects TRBV5-4 to TRBJ2-1, with 7 nucleotides matching TRBD1. CDR3 size: 14 residues. Germline V gene lookup returns CDR1 SGHNT and CDR2 YYREEE (reference sequence). Trimming took 4 bases from V and 5 from J; bases not matched to a gene: 6. CDR3 sequence reads: CASSPDRFDNEQFF. The CDR3 nucleotides read TGTGCCAGCAGCCCGGACAGGTTCGACAATGAGCAGTTCTTC. Using reference TRBV5-4 and TRBJ2-1 for the parts outside the CDR3, the full variable domain is ETGVTQSPTHLIKTRGQQVTLRCSSQSGHNTVSWYQQALGQGPQFIFQYYREEENGRGNFPPRFSGLQFPNYSSELNVNALELDDSALYLCASSPDRFDNEQFFGPGTRLTVL.

This chain joins TRBV29-1 and TRBJ1-3; 7 bases fit TRBD1. V trimming: 5 bases; J trimming: 0 bases; junction bases outside the gene matches: 4. Germline CDR1 is SQVTM and CDR2 is ANQGSEA. CDR3 size: 14 residues. DNA of the CDR3: TGCAGCGTTCTGTCAGGGGGCTCTGGAAACACCATATATTTT. The encoded protein is CSVLSGGSGNTIYF.

J is TRBJ1-5 and V is TRBV12-3 or TRBV12-4; D gene uncertain. The germline V and J ends were trimmed by 6 bases and 6 bases, with 12 bases remaining between them. This CDR3 region has 13 residues. CDR3 amino acids: CASRIGSSQPQHF. CDR3 nucleotides: TGTGCCAGCAGAATTGGTAGTAGTCAGCCCCAGCATTTT.

This clone was counted once. This chain uses TRBV7-9 with TRBJ1-4; the D gene is possibly TRBD1 (5 bases). Trimming removed 8 bases at V and 8 bases at J, with 21 bases between. The CDR3 loop spans 15 amino acids. Germline V gene lookup returns CDR1 SEHNR and CDR2 FQNEAQ (reference sequence). CDR3 sequence (DNA): TGTGCCAGCTACGATGGGGCAGGTGGGCGGGAAAAACTGTTTTTT. Translated, it gives CASYDGAGGREKLFF.

The chain links TRBV6-6 to TRBJ1-6; unclear D gene. Germline CDR1 MNHNY, CDR2 SVGAGI (reference sequence). The CDR3 covers 15 residues. Trimming stripped 6 bases from V and 6 bases from J, with 15 bases between. The CDR3 region has the DNA TGTGCCAGCAGCAGTGACACTTTTCTTAATTCACCCCTCCACTTT. Encoded protein: CASSSDTFLNSPLHF.

The rearrangement uses TRBV28 and TRBJ2-2; possibly TRBD1 for D (6 bases). The CDR3 consists of 14 residues. Germline V lookup: CDR1 MDHEN, CDR2 SYDVKM. The V end was cut by 8 bases, the J end by 4 bases, with 14 bases between. CDR3 bases: TGTGCCAGCTCACAGGGCCTCCTCACCGGGGAGCTGTTTTTT. Residues: CASSQGLLTGELFF.

J is TRBJ1-5 and V is TRBV7-9; D not certain. This CDR3 is 14 amino acids long. Looked up from germline, CDR1 is SEHNR and CDR2 is FQNEAQ (reference sequence). With 2 bases removed from V and 4 bases from J, the gap between germline ends came to 9 bases. The CDR3 DNA is TGTGCCAGCAGCTTACCAGAAGTGAATCAGCCCCAGCATTTT. Translation: CASSLPEVNQPQHF.

J is TRBJ2-4 and V is TRBV13, with no clear D. V shed 3 bases and J shed 6 bases, with 9 bases lying between them. Germline V gene sequence: CDR1 PRHDT, CDR2 FYEKMQ (reference sequence). The CDR3 is 13 residues long. The CDR3 DNA reads TGTGCCAGCAGCTTTTACAGTAGAAACATTCAGTACTTC. Amino acids: CASSFYSRNIQYF. Full variable domain (missing parts from reference TRBV13 and TRBJ2-4): AAGVIQSPRHLIKEKRETATLKCYPIPRHDTVYWYQQGPGQDPQFLISFYEKMQSDKGSIPDRFSAQQFSDYHSELNMSSLELGDSALYFCASSFYSRNIQYFGAGTRLSVL.

The chain uses TRBV7-2 and TRBJ2-1; TRBD2 matches 13 bases. The CDR3 consists of 16 residues. Germline V gives CDR1 SGHTA, CDR2 FQGNSA. Germline trimming cut 0 bases from V and 10 bases from J; bases unmatched to any gene: 6. The CDR3 here is CASSLAGTSGVGEQFF. The CDR3 DNA follows: TGTGCCAGCAGCTTAGCGGGGACTAGCGGGGTGGGAGAGCAGTTCTTC. Looking up the rest from reference TRBV7-2 and TRBJ2-1 gives the full variable domain: GAGVSQSPSNKVTEKGKDVELRCDPISGHTALYWYRQSLGQGLEFLIYFQGNSAPDKSGLPSDRFSAERTGGSVSTLTIQRTQQEDSAVYLCASSLAGTSGVGEQFFGPGTRLTVL.

The chain joins TRBV5-1 to TRBJ2-1; D perhaps matches TRBD2 (6 bases). Between the trimmed V and J ends, which lost 0 bases and 0 bases, there was a span of 7 bases. The germline V gene has CDR1 SGHRS and CDR2 YFSETQ. The CDR3 contains 15 residues. CDR3: CASSLVGSSYNEQFF. CDR3 coding DNA: TGCGCCAGCAGCTTGGTCGGGAGCTCCTACAATGAGCAGTTCTTC.

The chain has TRBV28 and TRBJ2-1; 7 bases line up with TRBD2. Germline trimming cut 3 bases from V and 7 bases from J; bases unmatched to any gene: 12. Germline assignment: CDR1 MDHEN and CDR2 SYDVKM. The CDR3 consists of 16 residues. CDR3 sequence (DNA): TGTGCCAGCAGTTTCAGTTTCCAGCCGGGGGGTAATGAGCAGTTCTTC. Translating it yields CASSFSFQPGGNEQFF.

The gene calls are TRBV18 and TRBJ2-7; D is unclear. The V gene lost 7 bases and the J gene lost 4 bases, with 14 bases spanning the gap. The CDR3 runs 13 residues. CDR1 is KGHSH, CDR2 LQKENI, per germline. CDR3 bases: TGTGCCAGCTTTTCACGAAACGGTTACGAGCAGTACTTC. Its protein product is CASFSRNGYEQYF.

This clone was counted only a few times. The J gene is TRBJ2-7, the V gene TRBV7-8, with TRBD1 as a possible D gene (6 bases). Germline CDR1 reads SGHVS; CDR2 reads FQNEAQ. V was clipped by 1 base and J by 9 bases, with 16 bases between them. The CDR3 runs 14 residues. CDR3 sequence: CASSLGTANTMQYF. Here the CDR3 DNA reads TGTGCCAGCAGCTTAGGGACAGCTAATACGATGCAGTACTTC.

This CDR3 is CASTNPSWMNTEAFF. In DNA, the CDR3 is TGTGCCAGCACCAACCCGTCTTGGATGAACACTGAAGCTTTCTTT. V and J are TRBV11-1 and TRBJ1-1; no reliable D call. The germline gives CDR1 SGHAT, CDR2 FQDESV (reference sequence). The CDR3 has 15 residues. V lost 7 bases and J lost 0, with 15 bases in between.

This clone turned up a few times. CDR3 protein: CASILTGNTGELFF. CDR3 in DNA: TGTGCCAGCATTTTGACAGGCAACACCGGGGAGCTGTTTTTT. This chain uses TRBV6-5 with TRBJ2-2, with a weak D call TRBD1 (6 bases). Germline CDR1 MNHEY, CDR2 SVGAGI. Deletions cut 7 bases from V and 2 bases from J, with 11 bases between. This CDR3 has 14 residues.

The chain employs TRBV7-9 and TRBJ1-2; the D is unclear. Per the germline V gene, CDR1 is SEHNR and CDR2 is FQNEAQ (reference sequence). Trimming took off 0 bases at V and 8 bases at J, with 10 bases between the two ends. CDR3 length equals 13 residues. CDR3 sequence reads: CASSLAVGNGYTF. Here the CDR3 DNA reads TGTGCCAGCAGCTTAGCGGTAGGGAACGGCTACACCTTC.

The chain uses TRBV3-1 (or the pseudogene TRBV3-2) and TRBJ1-5; D remains ambiguous. The CDR3 sequence is 13 residues long. The germline gives CDR1 LGHDT, CDR2 YNNKEL (reference sequence). The V gene lost 2 bases and the J gene lost 9 bases, with 11 bases spanning the gap. The CDR3 protein is CASSQTPLGPQHF. CDR3 DNA: TGTGCCAGCAGCCAAACCCCCTTAGGGCCCCAGCATTTT.

The chain links TRBV7-9 to TRBJ1-6; D not certain. Trimming cost V 1 base and J 4 bases, with 14 bases left between them. The CDR3 covers 17 residues. CDR1 is SEHNR and CDR2 is FQNEAQ in the germline V gene (reference sequence). The CDR3 is CASSLGSAAQYNSPLHF. The CDR3, as DNA: TGTGCCAGCAGCTTAGGGAGTGCAGCCCAGTATAATTCACCCCTCCACTTT. Looking up the rest from reference TRBV7-9 and TRBJ1-6 gives the full variable domain: DTGVSQNPRHKITKRGQNVTFRCDPISEHNRLYWYRQTLGQGPEFLTYFQNEAQLEKSRLLSDRFSAERPKGSFSTLEIQRTEQGDSAMYLCASSLGSAAQYNSPLHFGNGTRLTVT.

V is TRBV27 and J is TRBJ2-2; D gene uncertain. CDR3 size: 14 residues. Between the trimmed V and J ends, which lost 1 base and 4 bases, there was a span of 7 bases. From germline, CDR1 is MNHEY and CDR2 SMNVEV (reference sequence). The CDR3 DNA reads TGTGCCAGCAGTTTATGGGTCGGCACCGGGGAGCTGTTTTTT. It yields the protein CASSLWVGTGELFF.

This sequence joins TRBV3-1 (or the pseudogene TRBV3-2) and TRBJ1-2; D is unclear. Trimming stripped 2 bases from V and 0 bases from J, with 16 bases between. The CDR3 runs 17 residues. Germline-derived CDR1 and CDR2 are LGHDT and YNNKEL (reference sequence). CDR3 nucleotides: TGTGCCAGCAGCCAAACAGTAGACCCACGGTCTAACTATGGCTACACCTTC. This encodes CASSQTVDPRSNYGYTF.

This chain uses TRBV20-1 with TRBJ2-5; the match to TRBD1 covers 9 bases. The CDR3 is made up of 13 amino acids. V gave up 4 bases and J gave up 5 bases; unmatched junction bases: 5. CDR1 and CDR2 (germline): DFQATT, SNEGSKA (reference sequence). Here the CDR3 reads CSANDRGGETQYF. The CDR3 DNA reads TGCAGTGCTAATGACAGGGGGGGGGAGACCCAGTACTTC.

This chain links TRBV10-3 with TRBJ1-2; TRBD1 matches at 9 bases. The CDR3 loop spans 13 amino acids. CDR1 ENHRY and CDR2 SYGVKD come from the germline V gene. V trimming: 7 bases; J trimming: 8 bases; junction bases outside the gene matches: 8. The CDR3 spells CAIMGQGVGGYTF. In nucleotides, the CDR3 is TGTGCCATCATGGGACAGGGTGTAGGGGGCTACACCTTC.

The chain has TRBV5-1 and TRBJ2-1; D tentatively fits TRBD1 or TRBD2 (5 bases each). Germline V lookup: CDR1 SGHRS, CDR2 YFSETQ. The CDR3 totals 13 residues. V lost 5 bases and J 8 bases, leaving 14 bases between the germline ends. DNA of the CDR3: TGCGCCAGCAGGCCGGGGCCTTGGGATGAGCAGTTCTTC. It yields the protein CASRPGPWDEQFF. Variable domain in full (rest from reference TRBV5-1 and TRBJ2-1): KAGVTQTPRYLIKTRGQQVTLSCSPISGHRSVSWYQQTPGQGLQFLFEYFSETQRNKGNFPGRFSGRQFSNSRSEMNVSTLELGDSALYLCASRPGPWDEQFFGPGTRLTVL.

V usage is TRBV14 and J usage is TRBJ2-1, with TRBD2 as a possible D gene (5 bases). The CDR3 is 14 residues long. Germline V gene data show CDR1 as SGHDN and CDR2 as FVKESK. V lost 5 bases and J 4 bases, leaving 12 bases between the germline ends. Here the CDR3 reads CASSKILGYNEQFF. CDR3 DNA sequence: TGTGCCAGCAGCAAAATACTAGGTTACAATGAGCAGTTCTTC.

This clone was seen a few times. DNA of the CDR3: TGTGCCAGCAGACTCGACACCACTCGGCCCCAGCATTTT. It specifies CASRLDTTRPQHF. The chain joins TRBV28 to TRBJ1-5; D remains unclear. Germline V gives CDR1 MDHEN, CDR2 SYDVKM. Deletions cut 6 bases from V and 9 bases from J, with 15 bases between. The CDR3 loop spans 13 amino acids.